Each of the 27 T cell receptor beta chains below was sequenced from the same sample in a study of blood T cell repertoires in COVID-19. Produced via immunoSEQ multiplex PCR; TCRdb's table is partial and in-frame only. The data hold about 61,000 clones, with about nine tenths observed a single time. The specimen sequenced was peripheral blood. The origin of the receptors is a woman in her forties or fifties with active or convalescent COVID-19.

The chain carries TRBV5-1 and TRBJ2-7; TRBD1 aligns across 7 bases. With 4 bases clipped from V and 1 base from J, the junction kept 11 bases outside the gene matches. The V gene's germline CDR1 is SGHRS and CDR2 YFSETQ. The CDR3 length is 16 residues. CDR3 DNA sequence: TGCGCCAGCAGCCCAGGGGGTACCACATATTCCTACGAGCAGTACTTC. Protein product: CASSPGGTTYSYEQYF.

This chain uses TRBV29-1 with TRBJ1-1; 9 nucleotides match TRBD1. The V segment lost 5 bases and the J segment 10 bases; nucleotides outside the gene matches: 2. CDR1 SQVTM and CDR2 ANQGSEA come from the germline V gene. This CDR3 is built from 10 residues. The CDR3 DNA is TGCAGCGTTTACAGGGGGCGAGCTTTCTTT. It codes for CSVYRGRAFF.

This chain links TRBV19 with TRBJ1-5, with a tentative D call TRBD1 (5 bases). CDR1 is LNHDA, CDR2 SQIVND, per germline (reference sequence). The CDR3 extends over 13 amino acids. V dropped 5 bases and J dropped 7 bases, with 12 bases sitting between them. The CDR3 region has the DNA TGTGCCAGTAGTGCGCAGGGTAAACAGCCCCAGCATTTT. Protein product: CASSAQGKQPQHF.

J is TRBJ1-1 and V is TRBV27, with D possibly matching TRBD1 (6 bases). Germline CDR1 MNHEY, CDR2 SMNVEV (reference sequence). This CDR3 has 18 amino acids. V dropped 3 bases and J dropped 5 bases, with 25 bases sitting between them. The CDR3: CASSFIHTGPPDVTEAFF. DNA for the CDR3: TGTGCCAGCAGTTTCATCCACACAGGGCCCCCTGATGTAACTGAAGCTTTCTTT.

The gene calls are TRBV27 and TRBJ1-2; 10 bases fit TRBD1. The J segment lost 6 bases and the V segment lost 6 bases, leaving 7 bases of the junction unmatched. The germline gives CDR1 MNHEY, CDR2 SMNVEV (reference sequence). This CDR3 comprises 14 residues. CDR3 amino acids: CASSPGDRGHGYTF. CDR3 nucleotide sequence: TGTGCCAGCAGCCCGGGGGACAGGGGACATGGCTACACCTTC.

CDR3 sequence (DNA): TGTGCCAGCAGCTCCACTAGCTTACAAGAGACCCAGTACTTC. Translated, it gives CASSSTSLQETQYF. The chain joins TRBV7-9 to TRBJ2-5; a possible D gene is TRBD2 (6 bases). V dropped 4 bases and J dropped 2 bases, with 11 bases sitting between them. The CDR3 consists of 14 residues. CDR1 is SEHNR and CDR2 is FQNEAQ in the germline V gene (reference sequence). The full variable domain, its missing parts supplied by reference TRBV7-9 and TRBJ2-5, is DTGVSQNPRHKITKRGQNVTFRCDPISEHNRLYWYRQTLGQGPEFLTYFQNEAQLEKSRLLSDRFSAERPKGSFSTLEIQRTEQGDSAMYLCASSSTSLQETQYFGPGTRLLVL.

The chain employs TRBV10-3 and TRBJ1-4, with TRBD1 matching 9 bases. Looked up from germline, CDR1 is ENHRY and CDR2 is SYGVKD. The CDR3 totals 13 residues. J lost 5 bases, V lost 10 bases, and 5 bases had no gene match. The CDR3 spells CATRQGENEKLFF. CDR3 bases: TGTGCCACTAGACAGGGGGAAAATGAAAAACTGTTTTTT.

This chain joins TRBV6-6 and TRBJ1-5; TRBD1 matches at 7 bases. V shed 7 bases, J shed 4 bases, and the junction held 7 bases outside the gene matches. The V gene's germline CDR1 is MNHNY and CDR2 SVGAGI (reference sequence). The CDR3 loop spans 14 amino acids. CDR3 in amino acids: CASKRQGPNQPQHF. Here the CDR3 DNA reads TGTGCCAGCAAAAGACAGGGCCCAAATCAGCCCCAGCATTTT.

The rearrangement links TRBV5-1 to TRBJ2-1, with D possibly matching TRBD1 (5 bases). The CDR3 totals 12 residues. Germline V lookup: CDR1 SGHRS, CDR2 YFSETQ. V gave up 5 bases and J gave up 6 bases, with 9 bases separating them. The CDR3 sequence: CASSPGINEQFF. In nucleotides, the CDR3 is TGCGCCAGCAGTCCAGGGATCAATGAGCAGTTCTTC.

The CDR3 sequence: CASSRDRGSTEAFF. In DNA, the CDR3 is TGCGCCAGCAGTCGGGACAGGGGGAGCACTGAAGCTTTCTTT. The chain couples TRBV10-1 to TRBJ1-1; 11 nucleotides line up with TRBD1. This CDR3 contains 14 residues. Per germline, CDR1 WNHNN and CDR2 SYGVQD (reference sequence). Trimming at V came to 5 bases and at J to 4 bases, leaving 3 bases not matched to a gene.

The chain uses TRBV19 and TRBJ2-3; weak D call: TRBD2 (6 bases). Germline V gene sequence: CDR1 LNHDA, CDR2 SQIVND (reference sequence). The CDR3 has 15 residues. V was clipped by 4 bases and J by 7 bases, with 18 bases between them. CDR3 in amino acids: CASSTGGVDRNTQYF. As DNA, the CDR3 is TGTGCCAGTAGTACCGGGGGAGTGGATCGAAATACGCAGTATTTT.

Written as DNA, the CDR3 is TGCAGCGTTGATGCAGGTCCCTACGAGCAGTACTTC. It translates to CSVDAGPYEQYF. The J gene is TRBJ2-7, the V gene TRBV29-1; no clear D. The V end was cut by 3 bases, the J end by 2 bases, with 8 bases between. In germline, CDR1 is SQVTM, CDR2 ANQGSEA. The length of the CDR3 is 12 residues.

The CDR3 sequence is CASSPELAGVADTQYF. The CDR3 nucleotides are TGTGCCAGCAGCCCCGAACTAGCGGGAGTGGCGGATACGCAGTATTTT. The gene calls are TRBV7-3 and TRBJ2-3; 11 positions agree with TRBD2. CDR1 and CDR2 from the germline V gene are SGHTA and FQGTGA. Trimming removed 5 bases from V and 6 bases from J; junction bases left unmatched: 10. The CDR3 loop spans 16 amino acids.

The chain is built from TRBV10-3 and TRBJ2-2, with 7 bases identical to TRBD1. Germline-derived CDR1 and CDR2 are ENHRY and SYGVKD. This CDR3 spans 14 amino acids. Losses at the gene ends were 6 bases for V and 4 bases for J; bases not matched to a gene: 5. CDR3 in amino acids: CAIRDRESTGELFF. The CDR3 bases are TGTGCCATCAGAGACAGGGAAAGCACCGGGGAGCTGTTTTTT.

This clone showed up many times. The rearrangement uses TRBV13 and TRBJ2-1; D is possibly TRBD2 (5 bases). CDR1 PRHDT and CDR2 FYEKMQ come from the germline V gene (reference sequence). The CDR3 length is 14 residues. V lost 3 bases and J 5 bases, leaving 11 bases between the germline ends. The CDR3 nucleotides read TGTGCCAGCAGCTTCCGGGGTTCCGACAATGAGCAGTTCTTC. Translation: CASSFRGSDNEQFF.

The chain has TRBV27 and TRBJ1-2; D call uncertain. Trimming took off 5 bases at V and 6 bases at J, with 16 bases between the two ends. Looked up from germline, CDR1 is MNHEY and CDR2 is SMNVEV (reference sequence). The length of the CDR3 is 14 residues. The CDR3 coding sequence is TGTGCCAGCAGTCCCCCCGGGATCTCTGATGGCTACACCTTC. This translates into CASSPPGISDGYTF.

V gene TRBV3-1 (or the pseudogene TRBV3-2) combines with J gene TRBJ1-1, with TRBD1 as a possible D gene (6 bases). Looked up from germline, CDR1 is LGHDT and CDR2 is YNNKEL (reference sequence). With 0 bases removed from V and 2 bases from J, the gap between germline ends came to 13 bases. The CDR3 is 16 amino acids. The CDR3 reads CASSQDGTGTNTEAFF. DNA for the CDR3: TGTGCCAGCAGCCAAGATGGGACCGGGACAAACACTGAAGCTTTCTTT.

The J gene is TRBJ2-1, the V gene TRBV6-6; a weak D match, TRBD2 (6 bases). This CDR3 is built from 16 residues. Trimming left V 0 bases short and J 7 bases short, with 16 bases between. In germline, CDR1 is MNHNY, CDR2 SVGAGI (reference sequence). CDR3 nucleotide sequence: TGTGCCAGCAGTTACTCCGGGACTCACTTGGGAAATGAGCAGTTCTTC. This translates into CASSYSGTHLGNEQFF.

This chain joins TRBV10-3 and TRBJ2-1; 9 bases line up with TRBD1. Trimming at V came to 4 bases and at J to 6 bases, leaving 4 bases not matched to a gene. Germline CDR1 is ENHRY and CDR2 is SYGVKD. This CDR3 spans 14 amino acids. CDR3 bases: TGTGCCATCAGTGGAGGACAGGGGACCAATGAGCAGTTCTTC. Its protein product is CAISGGQGTNEQFF.

This chain joins TRBV7-9 and TRBJ1-1; D not certain. Trimming left V 5 bases short and J 5 bases short, with 18 bases between. This CDR3 is built from 15 residues. The V gene's germline CDR1 is SEHNR and CDR2 FQNEAQ (reference sequence). The CDR3 reads CASSLRETRSTEAFF. The CDR3 DNA is TGTGCCAGCAGCCTCCGAGAGACAAGATCAACTGAAGCTTTCTTT.

The V call is TRBV12-3 or TRBV12-4, the J call TRBJ2-7, with a tentative D call TRBD2 (6 bases). The CDR3 has 13 amino acids. Trimming left V 3 bases short and J 5 bases short, with 11 bases between. The CDR3 sequence: CASSFGSGDEQYF. The DNA for the CDR3 is TGTGCCAGCAGTTTCGGGTCGGGGGACGAGCAGTACTTC.

The chain carries TRBV7-2 and TRBJ2-1; 9 bases are a match to TRBD2. The CDR3 spans 18 residues. The V and J ends lost 4 bases and 6 bases, in that order; junction bases with no gene match: 16. CDR1 is SGHTA and CDR2 is FQGNSA in the germline V gene. The CDR3 sequence is CASSSASTSAGGANEQFF. DNA of the CDR3: TGTGCCAGCAGCTCAGCCTCAACTAGCGCGGGAGGGGCCAATGAGCAGTTCTTC.

CDR3 DNA: TGTGCCAGCAGGCAAGGGACAGGCTCCTACGAGCAGTACTTC. Translated, it gives CASRQGTGSYEQYF. This chain connects TRBV5-6 to TRBJ2-7; 8 nucleotides match TRBD1. CDR1 and CDR2 from the germline V gene are SGHDT and YYEEEE. The CDR3 spans 14 residues. Trimming removed 5 bases from V and 0 bases from J; junction bases left unmatched: 4.

This rearrangement joins TRBV5-8 to TRBJ1-6; 9 bases line up with TRBD1. Germline V gene sequence: CDR1 SGHTS, CDR2 YDEGEE. The CDR3 extends over 17 amino acids. Trimming removed 6 bases from V and 7 bases from J; junction bases left unmatched: 14. CDR3 amino acids: CASTWFMRGTGNSPLHF. The DNA of the CDR3 is TGTGCCAGCACGTGGTTCATGAGGGGGACAGGGAATTCACCCCTCCACTTT.

The chain uses TRBV10-2 and TRBJ2-2; 9 bases agree with TRBD2. The CDR3 runs to 15 residues. V shed 1 base, J shed 6 bases, and the junction held 3 bases outside the gene matches. Germline CDR1 is WSHSY and CDR2 is SAAADI. This chain's CDR3 is CASSELAGAPGELFF. CDR3 in DNA: TGCGCCAGCAGTGAGTTAGCGGGAGCGCCCGGGGAGCTGTTTTTT.

The chain links TRBV2 to TRBJ2-5; 7 bases align to TRBD2. The length of the CDR3 is 14 residues. V gave up 2 bases and J gave up 3 bases; unmatched junction bases: 3. Germline V gene sequence: CDR1 SNHLY, CDR2 FYNNEI. The CDR3 bases are TGTGCCAGCAGTGAACCGAGCGGGAAAGAGACCCAGTACTTC. Translated, it gives CASSEPSGKETQYF.

The chain joins TRBV7-2 to TRBJ2-7, with 9 bases lining up with TRBD1. Germline values: CDR1 SGHTA, CDR2 FQGNSA. V was clipped by 5 bases and J by 9 bases; unmatched bases: 5. This CDR3 contains 12 residues. This CDR3 reads CASSRDREVQYF. CDR3 sequence (DNA): TGTGCCAGCAGCCGGGACAGGGAGGTGCAGTACTTC.